This T cell receptor (beta chain) was recorded in a study of cytomegalovirus exposure and HLA in healthy donors (dated by TCRdb to about 2017). Describing the broader study: According to an earlier analysis of 450 to 650 of the donors, some 180 million T cells yielded 90 million to 130 million unique TCR beta sequences and about 300 Gb of sequence data. The T cell repertoires of several hundred subjects were profiled by immunosequencing and related to cytomegalovirus serostatus. HLA typing covered class I and class II loci at four-digit resolution. A later genetic analysis used genome-wide SNP genotypes for 398 of the 666 donors, treating that subset as a discovery cohort. To predict cytomegalovirus infection status, the study combined high-throughput TCR immunosequencing, statistical association of individual TCRs with disease status, and machine learning. Alongside the repertoire data, information on donor age, sex, ethnicity and CMV serostatus was compiled. Approximately 330 gigabases of sequencing data and around 88 million unique TCR sequences made up an early release that covered roughly 670 HLA-typed donors. The aim of the study was to test whether cataloging public T cell receptors could identify signatures of past pathogen exposure. On average, around 240,000 unique TCR beta nucleotide sequences were sequenced per donor among about 400 genotyped donors of the cohort, with about 17% of those sequences being non-productive. Rather than using new phenotypic data, the later analysis identified candidate immune exposures from TCR beta sequences and from how often those sequences occurred across donors. The number of donors typed differed by locus, with roughly 629-640 for A, B, C, DRB1 and DQB1, around 560 for DQA1, 600 to 610 for DPA1, and about 450 for DPB1. Every discovery cohort repertoire had been produced on one sequencing platform. In an earlier analysis of a few hundred of the donors, high-throughput TCR beta sequencing was used to judge whether each TCR beta V gene segment behaved as functional or pseudogenic. Because of strong linkage in the cohort, roughly five DR-DQ haplotypes were treated as single units for association and clustering. Among the roughly 390 genotyped donors, approximately 82% belonged to the genetic ancestry cluster associated with self-reported Caucasian donors. Besides the first cohort of more than 650 subjects, a separate validation cohort made up of 90 to 150 different subjects was used. To study patterns of TCR occurrence, a later analysis re-analyzed previously published TCR beta repertoires from just over 650 donors and added high-resolution HLA genotyping.

Notes on this clone: Which antigen it targets is not known. No clone much larger than this one lies a single base away; base qualities are absent.

The cohort comprised 670 or so healthy bone marrow donors. All cohort members were sampled while nominally healthy, although unrecorded immune exposures were likely present. The donor was CMV seronegative and was included in the group of under 450 seronegative cohort members. Every donor gave a peripheral blood sample, and the peripheral blood mononuclear cells from that sample were used for TCR beta sequencing. Genomic DNA was extracted from the blood cell samples with the Qiagen DNeasy Blood Extraction Kit. The method behind the library was the immunoSEQ multiplex PCR assay. A mixture of 60 forward primers for TCR Vbeta segments and 13 reverse primers for TCR Jbeta segments was used in the multiplex PCR. A multiplex PCR assay on genomic DNA amplified the CDR3 region of rearranged TCR beta genes. The amplified TCR beta libraries were sequenced on the Illumina HiSeq System as 87-base-pair reads. The original methods were these. A later analysis tallied around 87 million unique TCR beta chains across the 666 repertoires, and 10 million to 11 million of those chains were shared by two or more donors. Raw reads were error-corrected and collapsed into unique sequences with a nearest-neighbor algorithm that merged closely related sequences to remove PCR and sequencing errors. To assign V, D and J gene segments, CDR3 sequences were aligned to IMGT reference sequences. Each retained sequence needed at least a six-nucleotide match to both a V gene segment and a J gene segment. Rearrangements were called productive when the CDR3 lacked stop codons and stayed in frame with V and J; all others were non-productive. CDR3 was defined according to IMGT convention as the region running from the second conserved V-encoded cysteine to the conserved J-encoded phenylalanine. Sequences without an unambiguous match to a single V gene segment were excluded from the earlier analysis of over 500 of the donors. An earlier analysis of 500 to 700 of the donors classified V segments as functional when productive rearrangements were above 56.7% and as segregating when the standard deviation between donors was above 5%. To diagnose cytomegalovirus status from the catalog of TCR beta chain sequences, a statistical classification framework was built. V and J gene assignment, in a later analysis, came from comparing TCR nucleotide sequences with IMGT/GENE-DB human TR gene sequences. The TCRdist pipeline was used in a later analysis to assign CDR3 sequences and most-parsimonious VDJ recombination scenarios. A later analysis defined each TCR beta chain by its CDR3 amino acid sequence plus V-gene family, and excluded reads lacking a unique V-gene family. To address suspected cross-contamination and a sequencing artifact, a later analysis removed around 590 highly shared, low-generation-probability nucleotide sequences. For each public chain, a later analysis derived a clonal expansion index from normalized ranks of inferred template counts within each repertoire. A later analysis computed generation probabilities with a VDJ recombination model fitted to out-of-frame rearrangements, and checked the results against IGoR. A later analysis scored TCR-TCR, TCR-HLA and TCR-CMV co-occurrence with hypergeometric tests, applying a repertoire-size bias correction to TCR pairs. False discovery rates were estimated in a later analysis by permuting HLA or CMV assignments 20 times. In a later analysis, co-occurring TCRs were grouped using DBSCAN, and TCRdist sequence similarity was added for clustering within HLA-allele-positive subsets. Co-occurrence clustering excluded repertoires with fewer than 30,000 or more than 120,000 public chains, plus five with anomalous nucleotide sharing. Sourced from immuneACCESS, this table was stored by TCRdb with only in-frame sequences that have V and J called. A share of the clones is absent; for the studies checked, an unresolved V gene accounts for under half, and the remainder has no known explanation. V and J calls and clone size follow that table, whereas D and trimming were derived from the DNA. For this sample the table gives fewer than 150,000 clones, of which around 81% were detected only once. Less than 3.5% of the sample is in the top ten clones.

Trimming takes 4 bases off V and 1 base off J; junction bases not matched to a gene: 2. The CDR3 covers 15 residues, taking in both the cysteine and the phenylalanine. Only the CDR3 portion is preserved as DNA: 45 bases, with reading frame beginning at the first base. Per the germline V gene (reference sequence), SEHNR is the CDR1 and FQNEAQ is the CDR2. Study-level results and caveats: In a later analysis, the rate of TCR association differed among HLA loci, with DRB1 alleles having the most associated TCRs and HLA-C alleles having the fewest. A cluster of highly shared sequence variants was judged likely to represent a technical artifact of the sequencing pipeline. In both the original and validation cohorts, the classifier was reported to diagnose cytomegalovirus status with high specificity and sensitivity. In the study, 150 to 200 TCR beta chains were listed as associated with cytomegalovirus. Most TCR sequences were observed very rarely across donors, whereas some public TCRs were present in many individuals. In a later analysis, several top co-occurrence clusters were reported to appear linked to parvovirus B19, influenza, CMV and Epstein-Barr virus. When HLA alleles, especially DR and DQ, strongly co-occurred, attributing TCR associations to individual alleles was difficult. Because HLA typing was unavailable for some donors at each locus, only the typed subset was used in association tests. Correlated functional status among segregating V segments might be attributable to linkage disequilibrium, but an unknown experimental factor could not be ruled out. A later analysis found that HLA-associated TCR beta chains were more clonally expanded and had lower generation probabilities than equally common non-associated chains. In a later genetic analysis, a missense DCLRE1C variant was associated with V-gene and J-gene trimming of TCR beta chains, and the association was replicated in an independent cohort. A few of the identified cytomegalovirus-associated TCR beta chains were confirmed in vitro to be specific for cytomegalovirus antigens. Because counts were too low, about 18 rarely observed V segments, including chromosome 9 orphons, were excluded from the earlier analysis of about 500 of the donors. Roughly uniform sequencing depth across donors was assumed in presence/absence analyses, although this assumption may not hold. In a later analysis, most CMV-associated TCR beta chains were found to appear HLA-restricted, with HLA associations seemingly driven largely by CMV exposure. It was suggested by the authors that the approach could potentially be generalized to other disease states and immunological phenotypes. The cohort was sequenced for TCR beta chains only, and without alpha or paired-chain data the features that could be detected were limited. A further reported finding was that TCR beta sequences accurately predicted the HLA-A and HLA-B alleles for most subjects in the first cohort. CMV serostatus was the only immune exposure information available for the cohort. A later analysis associated 16,951 TCR beta sequences with specific HLA alleles at a false discovery rate of 0.05. Broadly in line with IMGT annotations, most TCR beta V segments showed up in productive rearrangements about 90% or about 30% of the time in an earlier analysis of a few hundred of the donors. A later genetic analysis reported fewer N-insertions in productive TCRs among donors in an Asian-associated ancestry cluster than the approximately 700-donor mean. The 87-base-pair reads could not distinguish some IMGT-functional V segments, including TRBV6-2 and TRBV6-3, so those segments were excluded.

This sequence uses TRBV7-9 and TRBJ1-4, with 8 bases matching TRBD1. The sample comprised PBMCs. The source of this sequence is a male donor in good health and CMV-seronegative. The nucleotides are TGTGCCAGCAGCTCAGACAGGGGAACTAATGAAAAACTGTTTTTT. It specifies CASSSDRGTNEKLFF.